This T cell receptor beta chain was sequenced in a study of early T cells in non-severe SARS-CoV-2 infection. TCRdb analysed the 5' RACE reads with MiXCR anew, one entry per CDR3 protein. The sample contains about 98,000 distinct CDR3 sequences, over 10% of which appear only once. This clonotype was observed a handful of times. This CDR3 region has 11 residues. This sequence originates from an adult who was a healthcare worker with PCR-confirmed SARS-CoV-2 infection or an uninfected control (not recorded which). The sample taken for sequencing was whole blood. The chain combines TRBV21-1 with TRBJ2-7. TRBV21-1 is marked as a pseudogene. DNA of the CDR3: TGTGCCAGCAGGTGGTCCTACGAGCAGTACTTC. Residues: CASRWSYEQYF.